The subject of this entry is one TCR beta chain. The sample is drawn from a study of cytomegalovirus exposure and HLA in healthy donors. Amplification used 60 Vbeta primers and 13 Jbeta primers. Sequencing was performed with immunoSEQ multiplex PCR; in TCRdb, only in-frame clones are kept and a portion is missing. The table has some 150,000 clones, about 80% seen once; the top ten hold over 0.95%. This CDR3 spans 15 amino acids. From germline, CDR1 is SGHRS and CDR2 YFSETQ. V trimming: 5 bases; J trimming: 0 bases; junction bases outside the gene matches: 6. The clonotype comes from a woman in her forties or fifties in good health and CMV-seronegative. The V gene is TRBV5-1, the J gene TRBJ1-1, with TRBD1 matching 8 bases. Material for sequencing was PBMCs. The CDR3 coding sequence is TGCGCCAGCAGTGGACAGGGAGGCTTGAACACTGAAGCTTTCTTT. Protein sequence: CASSGQGGLNTEAFF.